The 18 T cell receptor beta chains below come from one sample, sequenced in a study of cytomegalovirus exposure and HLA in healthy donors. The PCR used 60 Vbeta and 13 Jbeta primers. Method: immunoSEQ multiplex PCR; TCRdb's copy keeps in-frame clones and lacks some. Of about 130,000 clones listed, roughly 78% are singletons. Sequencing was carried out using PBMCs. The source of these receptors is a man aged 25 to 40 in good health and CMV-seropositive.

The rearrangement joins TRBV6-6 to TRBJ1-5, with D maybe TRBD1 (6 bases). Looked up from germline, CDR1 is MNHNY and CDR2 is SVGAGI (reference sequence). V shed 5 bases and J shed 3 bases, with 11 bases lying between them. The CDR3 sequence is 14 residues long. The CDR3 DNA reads TGTGCCAGCAGTCGGGACATACCCAATCAGCCCCAGCATTTT. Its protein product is CASSRDIPNQPQHF.

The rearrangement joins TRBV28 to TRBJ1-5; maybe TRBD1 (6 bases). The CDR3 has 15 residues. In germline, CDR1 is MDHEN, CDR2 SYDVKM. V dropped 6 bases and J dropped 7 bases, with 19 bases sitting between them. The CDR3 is CASRAPQGTHQPQHF. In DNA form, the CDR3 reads TGTGCCAGCAGAGCACCACAGGGAACACACCAGCCCCAGCATTTT.

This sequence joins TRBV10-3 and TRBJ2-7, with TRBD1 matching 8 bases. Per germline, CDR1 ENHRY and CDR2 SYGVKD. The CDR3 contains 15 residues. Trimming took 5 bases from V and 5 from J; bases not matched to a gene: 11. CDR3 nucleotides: TGTGCCATCAGTCCTTCCGTCCAGGGGGCCCACGAGCAGTACTTC. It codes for CAISPSVQGAHEQYF.

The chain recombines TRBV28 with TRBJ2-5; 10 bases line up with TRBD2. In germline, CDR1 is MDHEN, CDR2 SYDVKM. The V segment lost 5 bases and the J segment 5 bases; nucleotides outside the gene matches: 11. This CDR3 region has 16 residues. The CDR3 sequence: CASSPTRLAGDETQYF. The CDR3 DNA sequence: TGTGCCAGCAGTCCGACACGTCTAGCGGGAGATGAGACCCAGTACTTC.

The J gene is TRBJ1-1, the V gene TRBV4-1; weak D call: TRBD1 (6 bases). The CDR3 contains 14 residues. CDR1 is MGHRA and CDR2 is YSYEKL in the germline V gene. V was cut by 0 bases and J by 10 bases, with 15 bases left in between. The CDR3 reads CASSQEGTPRRAFF. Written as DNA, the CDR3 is TGCGCCAGCAGCCAAGAGGGGACACCCAGGCGAGCTTTCTTT.

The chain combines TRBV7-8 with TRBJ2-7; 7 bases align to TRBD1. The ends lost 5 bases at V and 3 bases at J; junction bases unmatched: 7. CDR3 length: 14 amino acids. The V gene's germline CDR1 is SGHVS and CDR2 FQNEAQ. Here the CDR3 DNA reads TGTGCCAGCAGCGTCTACCGGGACAGCTACGAGCAGTACTTC. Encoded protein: CASSVYRDSYEQYF.

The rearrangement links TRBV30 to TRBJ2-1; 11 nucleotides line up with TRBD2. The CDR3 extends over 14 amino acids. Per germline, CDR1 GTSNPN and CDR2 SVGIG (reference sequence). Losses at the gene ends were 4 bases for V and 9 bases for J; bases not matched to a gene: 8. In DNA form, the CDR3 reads TGTGCCTGGACCCAACTAGCGGGAGTTGGTGAGCAGTTCTTC. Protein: CAWTQLAGVGEQFF.

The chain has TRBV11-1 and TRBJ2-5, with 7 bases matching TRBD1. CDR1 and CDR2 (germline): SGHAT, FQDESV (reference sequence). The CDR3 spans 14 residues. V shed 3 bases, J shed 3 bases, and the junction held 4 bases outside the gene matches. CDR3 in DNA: TGTGCCAGCAGCTTCCGGGACAGTAAAGAGACCCAGTACTTC. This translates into CASSFRDSKETQYF.

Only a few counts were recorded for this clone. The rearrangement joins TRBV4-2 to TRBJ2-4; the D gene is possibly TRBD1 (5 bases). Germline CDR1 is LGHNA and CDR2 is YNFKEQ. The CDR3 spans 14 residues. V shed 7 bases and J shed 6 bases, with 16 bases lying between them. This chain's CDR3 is CASTPGRVGNIQYF. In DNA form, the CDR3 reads TGTGCCAGCACCCCAGGCAGGGTGGGAAACATTCAGTACTTC.

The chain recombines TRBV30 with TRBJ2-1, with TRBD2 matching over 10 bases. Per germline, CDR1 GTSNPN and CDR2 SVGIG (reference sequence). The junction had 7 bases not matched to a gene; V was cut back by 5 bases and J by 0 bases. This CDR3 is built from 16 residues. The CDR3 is CAWGLAEWSSYNEQFF. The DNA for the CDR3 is TGTGCCTGGGGACTAGCGGAGTGGAGCTCCTACAATGAGCAGTTCTTC.

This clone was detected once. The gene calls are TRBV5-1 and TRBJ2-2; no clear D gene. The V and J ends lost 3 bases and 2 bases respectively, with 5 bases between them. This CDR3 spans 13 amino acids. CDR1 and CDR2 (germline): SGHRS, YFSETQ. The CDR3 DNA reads TGCGCCAGCAGCTCAGAAAACACCGGGGAGCTGTTTTTT. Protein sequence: CASSSENTGELFF.

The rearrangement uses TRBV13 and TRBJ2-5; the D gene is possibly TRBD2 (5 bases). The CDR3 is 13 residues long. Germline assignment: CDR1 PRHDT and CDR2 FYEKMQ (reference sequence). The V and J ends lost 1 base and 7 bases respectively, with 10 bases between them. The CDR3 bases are TGTGCCAGCAGCTTAGAAACTAGTGGGACCCAGTACTTC. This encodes CASSLETSGTQYF.

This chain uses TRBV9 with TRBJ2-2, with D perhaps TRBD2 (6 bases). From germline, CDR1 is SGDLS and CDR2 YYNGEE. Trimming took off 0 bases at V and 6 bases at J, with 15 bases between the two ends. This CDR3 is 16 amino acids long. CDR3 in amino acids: CASSVEGRLGSGELFF. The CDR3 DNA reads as TGTGCCAGCAGCGTAGAGGGCCGACTAGGTTCCGGGGAGCTGTTTTTT.

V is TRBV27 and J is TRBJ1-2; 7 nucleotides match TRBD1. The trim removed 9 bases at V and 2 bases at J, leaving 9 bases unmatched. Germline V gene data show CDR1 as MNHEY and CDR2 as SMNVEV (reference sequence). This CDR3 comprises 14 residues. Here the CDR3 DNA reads TGTGCCAGTAGAGACAGGGCCTCGAACTATGGCTACACCTTC. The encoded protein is CASRDRASNYGYTF.

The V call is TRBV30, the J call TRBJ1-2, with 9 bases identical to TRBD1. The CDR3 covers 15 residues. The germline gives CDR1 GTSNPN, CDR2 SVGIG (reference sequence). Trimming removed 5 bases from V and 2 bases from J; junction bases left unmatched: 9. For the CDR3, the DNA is TGTGCCTGGTACCGGGACAGGGCACTAAACTATGGCTACACCTTC. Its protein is CAWYRDRALNYGYTF.

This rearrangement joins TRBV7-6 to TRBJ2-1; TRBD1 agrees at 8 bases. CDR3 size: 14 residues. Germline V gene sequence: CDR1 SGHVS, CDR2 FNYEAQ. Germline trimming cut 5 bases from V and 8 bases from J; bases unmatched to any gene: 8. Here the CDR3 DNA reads TGTGCCAGCAGCCCGCGGACAGGGTACCATGAGCAGTTCTTC. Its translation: CASSPRTGYHEQFF.

The CDR3 reads CASSRTINPNTGELFF. Written as DNA, the CDR3 is TGTGCCAGCAGCCGTACTATAAACCCGAACACCGGGGAGCTGTTTTTT. The chain carries TRBV11-2 and TRBJ2-2; D ambiguous. The CDR3 totals 16 residues. V dropped 5 bases and J dropped 0 bases, with 13 bases sitting between them. CDR1 SGHAT and CDR2 FQNNGV come from the germline V gene. The entire variable domain, with the rest obtained from reference TRBV11-2 and TRBJ2-2, is as follows: EAGVAQSPRYKIIEKRQSVAFWCNPISGHATLYWYQQILGQGPKLLIQFQNNGVVDDSQLPKDRFSAERLKGVDSTLKIQPAKLEDSAVYLCASSRTINPNTGELFFGEGSRLTVL.

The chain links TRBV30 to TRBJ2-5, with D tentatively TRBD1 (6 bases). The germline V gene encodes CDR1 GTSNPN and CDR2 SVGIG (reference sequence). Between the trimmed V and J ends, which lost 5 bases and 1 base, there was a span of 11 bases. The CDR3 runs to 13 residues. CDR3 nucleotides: TGTGCCTGGGCAGGGGCGGGCCAAGAGACCCAGTACTTC. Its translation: CAWAGAGQETQYF.